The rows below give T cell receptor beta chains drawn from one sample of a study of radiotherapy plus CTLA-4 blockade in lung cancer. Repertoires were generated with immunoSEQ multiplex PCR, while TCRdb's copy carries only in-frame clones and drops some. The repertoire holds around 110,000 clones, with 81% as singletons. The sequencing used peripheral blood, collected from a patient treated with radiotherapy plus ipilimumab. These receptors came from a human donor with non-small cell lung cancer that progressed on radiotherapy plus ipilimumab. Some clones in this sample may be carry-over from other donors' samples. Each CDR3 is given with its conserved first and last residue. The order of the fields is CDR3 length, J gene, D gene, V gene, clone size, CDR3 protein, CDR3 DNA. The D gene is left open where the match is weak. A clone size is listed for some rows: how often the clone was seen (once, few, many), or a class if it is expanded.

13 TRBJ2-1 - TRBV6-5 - CASSLVRGYEQFF TGTGCCAGCAGTCTTGTAAGGGGGTATGAGCAGTTCTTC
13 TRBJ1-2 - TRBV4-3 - CASSRNVNYGYTF TGCGCCAGCAGCCGTAACGTGAACTATGGCTACACCTTC
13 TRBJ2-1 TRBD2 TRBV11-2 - CASRASGGGEQFF TGTGCCAGCAGGGCTAGCGGGGGGGGTGAGCAGTTCTTC
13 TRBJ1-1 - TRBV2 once CASSEWAVTEAFF TGTGCCAGCAGTGAATGGGCAGTCACTGAAGCTTTCTTT
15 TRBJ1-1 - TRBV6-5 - CASTRTASMNTEAFF TGTGCCAGCACCCGGACTGCCTCCATGAACACTGAAGCTTTCTTT
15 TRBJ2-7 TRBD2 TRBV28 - CASSPRLAGGYEQYF TGTGCCAGCAGCCCCAGACTAGCGGGGGGCTACGAGCAGTACTTC
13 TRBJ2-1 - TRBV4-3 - CASSQEGLNEQFF TGCGCCAGCAGCCAAGAGGGACTTAATGAGCAGTTCTTC
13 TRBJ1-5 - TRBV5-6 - CASSLWGSQPQHF TGTGCCAGCAGCTTGTGGGGGTCTCAGCCCCAGCATTTT
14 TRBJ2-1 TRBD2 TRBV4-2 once CASSQELAEREQFF TGTGCCAGCAGCCAAGAACTAGCGGAGAGAGAGCAGTTCTTC
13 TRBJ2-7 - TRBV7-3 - CASSQHQGLGLYF TGTGCCAGCAGCCAACACCAGGGTTTAGGTCTGTACTTC
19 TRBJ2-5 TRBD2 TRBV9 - CASSVGLASGGAGEETQYF TGTGCCAGCAGCGTAGGTCTGGCTAGCGGGGGGGCTGGTGAGGAGACCCAGTACTTC
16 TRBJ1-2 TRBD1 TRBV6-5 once CASSYAQGARNYGYTF TGTGCCAGCAGTTACGCGCAGGGGGCGAGGAACTATGGCTACACCTTC
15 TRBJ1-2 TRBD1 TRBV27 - CASRRLTGENYGYTF TGTGCCAGCAGGCGCCTGACAGGGGAAAACTATGGCTACACCTTC
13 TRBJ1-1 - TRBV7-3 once CASSAGFGAEAFF TGTGCCAGCAGCGCGGGATTTGGGGCTGAAGCTTTCTTT
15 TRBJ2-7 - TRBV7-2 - CASSLRGRSAYEQYF TGTGCCAGCAGCTTACGGGGGCGGTCTGCCTACGAGCAGTACTTC
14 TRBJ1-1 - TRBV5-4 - CASSLDRMNTEAFF TGTGCCAGCAGCTTGGACAGGATGAACACTGAAGCTTTCTTT
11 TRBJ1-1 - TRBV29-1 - CSVGLNTEAFF TGCAGCGTTGGGCTCAACACTGAAGCTTTCTTT
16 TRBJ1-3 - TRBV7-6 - CASSLGGADSGNTIYF TGTGCCAGCAGCTTAGGGGGGGCCGACTCTGGAAACACCATATATTTT
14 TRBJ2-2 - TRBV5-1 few CASSLRMGPGELFF TGCGCCAGCAGCTTAAGGATGGGGCCCGGGGAGCTGTTTTTT
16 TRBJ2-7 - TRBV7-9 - CASSPPRTETSYEQYF TGTGCCAGCAGCCCCCCTCGGACTGAGACTTCCTACGAGCAGTACTTC
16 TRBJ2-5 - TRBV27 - CASSSYRGGYQETQYF TGTGCCAGCAGTTCCTACAGGGGGGGGTACCAAGAGACCCAGTACTTC
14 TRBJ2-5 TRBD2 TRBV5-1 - CASLSPGGGETQYF TGCGCCAGCCTCTCCCCGGGGGGAGGGGAGACCCAGTACTTC